The 15 T cell receptor beta chains reported below all come from one sample, sequenced in a study of kidney transplant recipient with SARS-CoV-2 infection. TCRdb used MiXCR to reprocess the reads, holding one entry per CDR3 protein. The profile shows about 240,000 distinct CDR3 sequences, 29% of them singletons. The source was a blood sample, collected at baseline and on roughly day 110 from a kidney transplant recipient. These receptors all stem from a male patient aged 25 to 39 who had COVID-19 and was a kidney transplant recipient. Some of these T cells may belong to the graft donor.

Concerning this clonotype: This may come from a read error, since a much larger clone is one base off. This CDR3 fails to terminate in the conserved phenylalanine or tryptophan, so it likely reflects a read error. The J gene is TRBJ2-5, the V gene TRBV10-3; D assignment may be TRBD1 or TRBD2 (5 bases each). V gave up 8 bases and J gave up 4 bases, with 11 bases separating them. The CDR3 contains 12 residues. In germline, CDR1 is ENHRY, CDR2 SYGVKD. The CDR3: CAIGRDLETQYL. Here the CDR3 DNA reads TGTGCCATCGGCCGGGACCTAGAGACCCAGTACCTC.

This clonotype was detected many times. This chain connects TRBV7-3 to TRBJ1-2; possibly TRBD1 for D (6 bases). Looked up from germline, CDR1 is SGHTA and CDR2 is FQGTGA. The CDR3 runs 14 residues. Trimming left V 5 bases short and J 8 bases short, with 18 bases between. This CDR3 reads CASSEGSFGGGYTF. In DNA, the CDR3 is TGTGCCAGCAGCGAAGGGTCGTTCGGGGGCGGCTACACCTTC.

This clonotype was picked up many times. V usage is TRBV11-3 and J usage is TRBJ2-2, with TRBD1 matching 8 bases. Germline V gene data show CDR1 as SGHNT and CDR2 as YENEEA. This CDR3 contains 13 residues. J lost 6 bases, V lost 4 bases, and 1 base had no gene match. The CDR3 sequence: CASSSDRAGELFF. CDR3 bases: TGTGCCAGCAGCTCGGACAGGGCCGGGGAGCTGTTTTTT.

In the case of this clonotype: This could be a read error, since a much larger clone is one nucleotide away. The chain uses TRBV6-8 and TRBJ1-6; D unresolved. The V gene lost 7 bases and the J gene lost 9 bases, with 13 bases spanning the gap. Per germline, CDR1 MNHGY and CDR2 SAAAGT. This CDR3 contains 13 residues. The CDR3 nucleotides read TGTGCCAGCACCCCCCGGGGTGTTTCACCCCTCCACTTT. Its protein product is CASTPRGVSPLHF.

This clonotype was observed many times. This chain's CDR3 is CASSLYLVGGLAGGLTYEQYF. CDR3 coding DNA: TGTGCCAGCAGTTTATACCTCGTCGGAGGGCTAGCGGGAGGGTTAACCTACGAGCAGTACTTC. V usage is TRBV28 and J usage is TRBJ2-7; 12 bases agree with TRBD2. The CDR3 extends over 21 amino acids. CDR1 is MDHEN and CDR2 is SYDVKM in the germline V gene. J lost 2 bases, V lost 1 base, and 18 bases had no gene match.

The chain links TRBV5-1 to TRBJ2-1; D may be TRBD2 (5 bases). Per germline, CDR1 SGHRS and CDR2 YFSETQ. Trimming removed 3 bases at V and 5 bases at J, with 18 bases between. CDR3 length equals 16 residues. The CDR3 protein is CASSSVGASRHNEQFF. In DNA, the CDR3 is TGCGCCAGCAGCTCGGTCGGAGCTAGCAGGCACAATGAGCAGTTCTTC.

This clonotype was seen many times. The J gene is TRBJ1-4, the V gene TRBV7-8; D uncertain. The ends were cut back, 3 bases at V and 7 bases at J, with 12 bases in the middle. The CDR3 covers 14 residues. Per germline, CDR1 SGHVS and CDR2 FQNEAQ. The CDR3 here is CASSFWSGSEKLFF. In nucleotides, the CDR3 is TGTGCCAGCAGCTTTTGGTCGGGTTCTGAAAAACTGTTTTTT.

This clonotype was picked up many times. The chain is built from TRBV7-9 and TRBJ2-1, with 8 bases matching TRBD1. The V gene's germline CDR1 is SEHNR and CDR2 FQNEAQ (reference sequence). There are 19 residues in the CDR3. V lost 1 base to trimming and J lost 0 bases; unmatched junction nucleotides: 11. For the CDR3, the DNA is TGTGCCAGCAGCTTAGACAGGGGGTTAATATTGAGCTCCTACAATGAGCAGTTCTTC. Its translation: CASSLDRGLILSSYNEQFF. The variable domain in full, completed from reference TRBV7-9 and TRBJ2-1, reads DTGVSQNPRHKITKRGQNVTFRCDPISEHNRLYWYRQTLGQGPEFLTYFQNEAQLEKSRLLSDRFSAERPKGSFSTLEIQRTEQGDSAMYLCASSLDRGLILSSYNEQFFGPGTRLTVL.

In the case of this clonotype: Being one base from a much bigger clone, this may be a read error. This chain uses TRBV10-3 with TRBJ2-7, with D possibly being TRBD1 or TRBD2 (6 bases each). Germline CDR1 and CDR2: ENHRY and SYGVKD. The CDR3 has 16 amino acids. The DNA for the CDR3 is TGTGCCACCAGTGAGTCGGGCAGGGGAGGAACTGAAGAGCAGTACTTC. Its translation: CATSESGRGGTEEQYF.

Details on this clonotype: A read error may be the cause here, since a much bigger clone is one base away. The V gene is TRBV7-9, the J gene TRBJ2-3; the D is unclear. Germline V gene lookup returns CDR1 SEHNR and CDR2 FQNEAQ (reference sequence). This CDR3 spans 13 amino acids. The CDR3 sequence is CTSSLRNTDTQYF. The CDR3 region has the DNA TGTACCAGCAGCTTGAGGAACACAGATACGCAGTATTTT.

Concerning this clonotype itself: A single base separates this from a much larger clone, so it may be a read error. The V and J genes are TRBV11-2 and TRBJ2-7; tentatively, D is TRBD2 (6 bases). CDR1 is SGHAT, CDR2 FQNNGV, per germline. This CDR3 comprises 13 residues. Trimming stripped 5 bases from V and 3 bases from J, with 11 bases between. CDR3 amino acids: CASSTDGGYEQYF. CDR3 in DNA: TGTGCCAGCAGCACAGACGGGGGCTACGAGCAGTACTTC. The full variable domain, with the rest looked up from reference TRBV11-2 and TRBJ2-7, is EAGVAQSPRYKIIEKRQSVAFWCNPISGHATLYWYQQILGQGPKLLIQFQNNGVVDDSQLPKDRFSAERLKGVDSTLKIQPAKLEDSAVYLCASSTDGGYEQYFGPGTRLTVT.

This clonotype has a count of ten or more. V is TRBV2 and J is TRBJ2-4; D is uncertain. The CDR3 runs to 14 residues. Germline lookup yields CDR1 SNHLY and CDR2 FYNNEI. V lost 7 bases to trimming and J lost 0 bases, with 10 bases between them. CDR3 in DNA: TGTGCCAGCAAAGACCCTCTAGCCAAAAACATTCAGTACTTC. Translating it yields CASKDPLAKNIQYF.

Ten or more counts support this clonotype. V and J are TRBV6-4 and TRBJ1-2, with D unclear. The germline V and J ends were trimmed by 5 bases and 4 bases, with 23 bases remaining between them. Germline CDR1 reads MRHNA; CDR2 reads SNTAGT. The CDR3 is made up of 17 amino acids. The CDR3 sequence: CASSYRASHGKTYGYTF. The CDR3 nucleotides are TGTGCCAGCAGTTACCGGGCCTCACACGGAAAGACCTATGGCTACACCTTC.

For this clonotype: Relative to the germline gene, one junction end is altered; a read error may explain this. Here the CDR3 DNA reads TGCGCCAGTAGCCGAGAGGCGCGATCTGGAAACACCATATATTTT. This codes for CASSREARSGNTIYF. This sequence joins TRBV4-3 and TRBJ1-3; D remains unclear. CDR1 LGHNA and CDR2 YSLEER come from the germline V gene. The CDR3 contains 15 residues.

At least ten counts were recorded for this clonotype. V and J are TRBV28 and TRBJ2-3; D is perhaps TRBD2 (6 bases). The CDR3 spans 15 residues. V was pared by 4 bases and J by 2 bases, with 13 bases between. Germline values: CDR1 MDHEN, CDR2 SYDVKM. CDR3 region: CASSWGDRATDTQYF. In nucleotides, the CDR3 is TGTGCCAGCAGTTGGGGGGATAGGGCCACAGATACGCAGTATTTT.